This T cell receptor (beta chain) emerged from a study of blood T cell repertoires in COVID-19. Study in general: Specimens from acute and convalescent COVID-19 originated in the United States, Italy and Spain. Sample material is recorded as cDNA or gDNA derived from T cells, B-cell-depleted T cells, or PBMCs.

This CDR3 spans 17 amino acids. J gave up 4 bases and V 6 bases, and 10 bases lay outside the gene matches. Germline V CDR1 and CDR2: SGHVS, FQNEAQ. Original data processing: Reference gene primers were amplified, and this amplification served to estimate nucleated cell counts. Clones were sequenced by immunoSEQ multiplex PCR, and TCRdb holds only the in-frame ones, with some missing. V, J and clone size are those of that table, while D and trimming were read from the DNA. The data show about 160,000 clones, with about 86% seen just once and approximately 7% held by the top ten. Sequencing was performed on peripheral blood. This chain connects TRBV7-8 to TRBJ2-3, with TRBD2 matching over 13 bases. This TCR was sampled from a man between 45 and 60 years old with active or convalescent COVID-19. Written as DNA, the CDR3 is TGTGCCAGCAGTCTAACAAGACTAGCGGGGGGTCCAGATACGCAGTATTTT. Its translation is CASSLTRLAGGPDTQYF.